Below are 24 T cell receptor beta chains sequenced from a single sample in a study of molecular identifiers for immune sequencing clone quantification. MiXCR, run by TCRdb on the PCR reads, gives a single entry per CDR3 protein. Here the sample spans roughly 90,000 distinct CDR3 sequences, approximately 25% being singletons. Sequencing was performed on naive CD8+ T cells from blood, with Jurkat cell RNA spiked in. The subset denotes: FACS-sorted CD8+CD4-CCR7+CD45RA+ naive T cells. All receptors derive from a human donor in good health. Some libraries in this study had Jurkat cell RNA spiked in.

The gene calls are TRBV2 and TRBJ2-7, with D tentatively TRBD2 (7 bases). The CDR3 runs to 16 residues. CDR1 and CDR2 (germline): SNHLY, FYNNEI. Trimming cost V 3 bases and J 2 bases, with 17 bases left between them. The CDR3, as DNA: TGTGCCAGCAGTGACGGAGGGGGAGGGACCCCCTACGAGCAGTACTTC. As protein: CASSDGGGGTPYEQYF. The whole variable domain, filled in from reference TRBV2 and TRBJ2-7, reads EPEVTQTPSHQVTQMGQEVILRCVPISNHLYFYWYRQILGQKVEFLVSFYNNEISEKSEIFDDQFSVERPDGSNFTLKIRSTKLEDSAMYFCASSDGGGGTPYEQYFGPGTRLTVT.

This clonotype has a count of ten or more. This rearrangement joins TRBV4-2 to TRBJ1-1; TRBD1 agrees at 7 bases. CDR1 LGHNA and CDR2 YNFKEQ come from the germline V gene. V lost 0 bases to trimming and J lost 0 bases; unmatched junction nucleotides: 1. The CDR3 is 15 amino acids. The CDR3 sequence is CASSQEQGMNTEAFF. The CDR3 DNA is TGTGCCAGCAGCCAAGAACAGGGGATGAACACTGAAGCTTTCTTT.

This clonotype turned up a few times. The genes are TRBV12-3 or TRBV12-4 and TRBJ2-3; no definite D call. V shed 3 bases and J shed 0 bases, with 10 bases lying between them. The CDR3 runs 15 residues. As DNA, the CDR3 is TGTGCCAGCAGTTTTAGGGAAGGGAGCACAGATACGCAGTATTTT. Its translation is CASSFREGSTDTQYF.

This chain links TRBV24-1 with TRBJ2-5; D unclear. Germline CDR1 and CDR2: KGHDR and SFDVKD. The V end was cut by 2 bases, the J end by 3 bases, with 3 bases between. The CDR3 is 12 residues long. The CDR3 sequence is CATSDWKETQYF. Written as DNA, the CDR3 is TGTGCCACCAGTGATTGGAAAGAGACCCAGTACTTC.

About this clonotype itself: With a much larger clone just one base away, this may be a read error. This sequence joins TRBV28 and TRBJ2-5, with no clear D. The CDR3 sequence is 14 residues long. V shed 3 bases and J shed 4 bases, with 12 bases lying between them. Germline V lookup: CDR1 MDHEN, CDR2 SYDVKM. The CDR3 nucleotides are TGTGCCAGCAGTTTTCCGGATGTAGTAGAGACCCAGTACTTC. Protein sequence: CASSFPDVVETQYF.

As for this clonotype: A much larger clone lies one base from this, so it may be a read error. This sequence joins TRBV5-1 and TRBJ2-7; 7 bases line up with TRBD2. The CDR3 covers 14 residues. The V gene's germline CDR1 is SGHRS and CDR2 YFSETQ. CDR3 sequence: CAGSSGGGLYEQYF. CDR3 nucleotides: TGCGCCGGCAGCTCGGGAGGTGGACTCTACGAGCAGTACTTC.

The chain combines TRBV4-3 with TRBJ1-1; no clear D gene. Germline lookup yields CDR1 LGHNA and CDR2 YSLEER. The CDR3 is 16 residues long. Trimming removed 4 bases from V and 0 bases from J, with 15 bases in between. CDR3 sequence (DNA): TGCGCCAGCAGCCCTTACTCCGAGACGTTGAACACTGAAGCTTTCTTT. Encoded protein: CASSPYSETLNTEAFF.

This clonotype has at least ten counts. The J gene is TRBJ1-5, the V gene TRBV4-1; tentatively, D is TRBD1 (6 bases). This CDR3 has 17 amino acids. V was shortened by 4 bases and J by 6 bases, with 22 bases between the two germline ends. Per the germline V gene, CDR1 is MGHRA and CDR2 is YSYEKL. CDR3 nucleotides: TGCGCCAGCAGCCCGATGGGGGCGCAGGAGCTTATTCAGCCCCAGCATTTT. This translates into CASSPMGAQELIQPQHF.

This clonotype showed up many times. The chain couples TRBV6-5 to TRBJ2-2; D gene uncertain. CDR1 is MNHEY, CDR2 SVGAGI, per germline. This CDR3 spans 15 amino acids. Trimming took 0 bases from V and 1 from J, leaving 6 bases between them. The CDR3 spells CASSYSTGNTGELFF. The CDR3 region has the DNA TGTGCCAGCAGTTACTCGACCGGGAACACCGGGGAGCTGTTTTTT.

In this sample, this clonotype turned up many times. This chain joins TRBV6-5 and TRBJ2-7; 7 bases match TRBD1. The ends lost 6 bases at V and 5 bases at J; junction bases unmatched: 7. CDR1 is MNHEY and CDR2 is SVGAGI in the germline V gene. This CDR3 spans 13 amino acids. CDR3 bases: TGTGCCAGCAGAGCCCGGGACAGCAACGAGCAGTACTTC. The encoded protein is CASRARDSNEQYF.

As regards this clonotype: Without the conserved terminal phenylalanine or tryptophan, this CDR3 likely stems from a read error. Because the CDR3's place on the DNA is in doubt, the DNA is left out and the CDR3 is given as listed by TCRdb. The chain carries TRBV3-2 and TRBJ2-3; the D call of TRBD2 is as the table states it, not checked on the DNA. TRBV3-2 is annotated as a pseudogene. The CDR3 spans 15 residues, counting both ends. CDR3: CASSQEGRSTDTQYY.

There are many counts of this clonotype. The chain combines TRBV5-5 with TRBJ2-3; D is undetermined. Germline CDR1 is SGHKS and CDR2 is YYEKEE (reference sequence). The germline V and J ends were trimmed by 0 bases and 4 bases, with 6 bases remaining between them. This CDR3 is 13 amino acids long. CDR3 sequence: CASSLDLPDTQYF. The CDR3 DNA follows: TGTGCCAGCAGCTTGGACCTACCAGATACGCAGTATTTT.

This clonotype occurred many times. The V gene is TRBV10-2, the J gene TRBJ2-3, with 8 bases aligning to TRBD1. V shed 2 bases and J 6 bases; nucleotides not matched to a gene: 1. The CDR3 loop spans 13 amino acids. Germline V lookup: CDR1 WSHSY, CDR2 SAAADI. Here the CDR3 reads CASSENRGDTQYF. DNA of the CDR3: TGCGCCAGCAGTGAGAACAGGGGGGATACGCAGTATTTT.

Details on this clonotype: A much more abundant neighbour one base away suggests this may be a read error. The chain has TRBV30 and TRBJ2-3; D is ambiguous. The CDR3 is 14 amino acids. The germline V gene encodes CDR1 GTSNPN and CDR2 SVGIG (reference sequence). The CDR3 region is CAWSVGTVTDTRYF. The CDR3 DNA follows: TGTGCCTGGAGTGTAGGCACAGTCACAGATACGCGGTATTTT.

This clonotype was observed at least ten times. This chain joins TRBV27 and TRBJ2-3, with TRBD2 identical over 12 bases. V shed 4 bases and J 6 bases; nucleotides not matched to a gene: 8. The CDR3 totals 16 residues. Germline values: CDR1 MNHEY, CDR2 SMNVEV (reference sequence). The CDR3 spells CASSSRLAGVPDTQYF. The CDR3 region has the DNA TGTGCCAGCAGTTCCCGACTAGCGGGAGTCCCCGATACGCAGTATTTT.

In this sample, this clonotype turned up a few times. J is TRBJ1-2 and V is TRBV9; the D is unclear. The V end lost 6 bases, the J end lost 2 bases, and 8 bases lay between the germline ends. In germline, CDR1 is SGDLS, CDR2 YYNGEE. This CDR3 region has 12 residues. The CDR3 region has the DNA TGTGCCAGCATGTCTGGGAACTATGGCTACACCTTC. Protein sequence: CASMSGNYGYTF.

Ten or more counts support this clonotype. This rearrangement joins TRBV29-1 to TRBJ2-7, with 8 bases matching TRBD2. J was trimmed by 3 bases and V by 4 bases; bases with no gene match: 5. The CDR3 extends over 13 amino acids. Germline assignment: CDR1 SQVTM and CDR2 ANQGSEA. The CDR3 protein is CSVVIAGIYEQYF. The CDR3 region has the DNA TGCAGCGTTGTAATAGCGGGGATCTACGAGCAGTACTTC.

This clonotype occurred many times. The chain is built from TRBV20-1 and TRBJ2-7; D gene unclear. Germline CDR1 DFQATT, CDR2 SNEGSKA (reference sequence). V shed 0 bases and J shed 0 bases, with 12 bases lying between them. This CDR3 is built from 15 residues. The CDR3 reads CSARDDRVSSYEQYF. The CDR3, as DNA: TGCAGTGCTAGAGACGACCGGGTCAGCTCCTACGAGCAGTACTTC.

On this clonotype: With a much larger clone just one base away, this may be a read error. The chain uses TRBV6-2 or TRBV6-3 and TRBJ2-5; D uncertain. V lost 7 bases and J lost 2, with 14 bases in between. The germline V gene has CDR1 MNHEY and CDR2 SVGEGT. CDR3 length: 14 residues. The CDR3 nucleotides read TGTGCCAGCAATTCCCAACTACAGCAAGAGACCCAGTACTTC. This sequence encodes CASNSQLQQETQYF.

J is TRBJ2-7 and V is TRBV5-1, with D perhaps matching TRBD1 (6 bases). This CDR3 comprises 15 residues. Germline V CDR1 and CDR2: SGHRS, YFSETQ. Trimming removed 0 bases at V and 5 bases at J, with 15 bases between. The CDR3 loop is CASSLVGGPAHEQYF. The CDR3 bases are TGCGCCAGCAGCTTGGTAGGGGGACCGGCTCACGAGCAGTACTTC. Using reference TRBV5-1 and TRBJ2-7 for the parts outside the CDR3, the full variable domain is KAGVTQTPRYLIKTRGQQVTLSCSPISGHRSVSWYQQTPGQGLQFLFEYFSETQRNKGNFPGRFSGRQFSNSRSEMNVSTLELGDSALYLCASSLVGGPAHEQYFGPGTRLTVT.

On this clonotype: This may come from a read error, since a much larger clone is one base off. The CDR3 nucleotides are TGTGCCAGTAGTCCCTGGATGGATCAGTCCCAGCATTTT. Translated, it gives CASSPWMDQSQHF. The rearrangement uses TRBV19 and TRBJ1-5; no definite D call. Germline lookup yields CDR1 LNHDA and CDR2 SQIVND (reference sequence). The CDR3 sequence is 13 residues long.

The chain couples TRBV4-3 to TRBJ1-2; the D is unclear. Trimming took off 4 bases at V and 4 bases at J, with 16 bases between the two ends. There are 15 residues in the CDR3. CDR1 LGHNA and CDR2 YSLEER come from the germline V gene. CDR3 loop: CASSPWSSGSYGYTF. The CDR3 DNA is TGCGCCAGCAGCCCGTGGTCCAGTGGATCCTATGGCTACACCTTC.

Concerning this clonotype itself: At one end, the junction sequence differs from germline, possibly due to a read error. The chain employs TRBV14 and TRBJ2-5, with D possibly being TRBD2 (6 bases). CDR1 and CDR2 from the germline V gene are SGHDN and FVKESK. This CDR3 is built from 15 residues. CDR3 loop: CASSQLAFHQEAQYF. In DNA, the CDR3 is TGTGCCAGCAGCCAACTAGCGTTTCACCAAGAGGCCCAGTACTTC.

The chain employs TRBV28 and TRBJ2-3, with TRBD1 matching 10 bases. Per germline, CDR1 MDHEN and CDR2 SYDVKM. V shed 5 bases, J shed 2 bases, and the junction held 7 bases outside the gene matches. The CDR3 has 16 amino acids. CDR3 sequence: CASSDTGTGDTDTQYF. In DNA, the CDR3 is TGTGCCAGCAGTGATACCGGGACAGGGGACACAGATACGCAGTATTTT.